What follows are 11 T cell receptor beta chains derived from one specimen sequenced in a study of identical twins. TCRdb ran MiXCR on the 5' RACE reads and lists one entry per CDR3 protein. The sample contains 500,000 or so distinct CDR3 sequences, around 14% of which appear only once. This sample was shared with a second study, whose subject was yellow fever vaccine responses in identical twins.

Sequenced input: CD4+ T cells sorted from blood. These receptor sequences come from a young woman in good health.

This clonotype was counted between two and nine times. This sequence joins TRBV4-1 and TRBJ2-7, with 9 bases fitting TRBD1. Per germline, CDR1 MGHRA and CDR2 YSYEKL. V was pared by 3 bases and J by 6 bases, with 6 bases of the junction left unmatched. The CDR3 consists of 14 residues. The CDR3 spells CASSHRTGAGEQYF. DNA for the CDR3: TGCGCCAGCAGCCATAGGACAGGGGCAGGCGAGCAGTACTTC.

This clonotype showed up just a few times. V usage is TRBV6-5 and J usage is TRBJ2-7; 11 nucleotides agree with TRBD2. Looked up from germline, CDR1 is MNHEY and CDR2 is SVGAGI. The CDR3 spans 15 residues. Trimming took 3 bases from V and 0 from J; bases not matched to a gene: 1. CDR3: CASSYSGGASYEQYF. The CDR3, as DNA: TGTGCCAGCAGTTATAGCGGGGGGGCCTCCTACGAGCAGTACTTC.

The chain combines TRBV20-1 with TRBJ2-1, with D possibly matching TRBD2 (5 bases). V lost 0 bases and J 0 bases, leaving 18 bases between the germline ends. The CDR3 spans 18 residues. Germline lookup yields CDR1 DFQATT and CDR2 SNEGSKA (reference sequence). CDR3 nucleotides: TGCAGTGCTAGAGACCCTTCTCCACTAGAGAACTCCTACAATGAGCAGTTCTTC. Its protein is CSARDPSPLENSYNEQFF.

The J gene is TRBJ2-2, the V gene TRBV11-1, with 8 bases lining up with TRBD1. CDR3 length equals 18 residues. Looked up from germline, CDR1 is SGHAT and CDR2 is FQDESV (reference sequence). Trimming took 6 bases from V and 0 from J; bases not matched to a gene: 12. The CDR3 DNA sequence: TGTGCCAGCAGACGCAGGGGGCGCGGAACCACGAACACCGGGGAGCTGTTTTTT. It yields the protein CASRRRGRGTTNTGELFF.

The chain's CDR3 is CASLLGGTSYNEQFF. The CDR3 bases are TGTGCCAGCTTACTGGGGGGGACATCCTACAATGAGCAGTTCTTC. V and J are TRBV7-2 and TRBJ2-1; tentatively, D is TRBD2 (7 bases). CDR3 length equals 15 residues. Between the trimmed V and J ends, which lost 8 bases and 1 base, there was a span of 15 bases. Germline V gives CDR1 SGHTA, CDR2 FQGNSA.

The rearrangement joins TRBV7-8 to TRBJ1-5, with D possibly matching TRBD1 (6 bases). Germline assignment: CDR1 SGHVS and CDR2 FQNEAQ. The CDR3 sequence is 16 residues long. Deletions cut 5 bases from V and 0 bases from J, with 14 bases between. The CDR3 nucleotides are TGTGCCAGCAGCCGGGGGCGCCGCAATAGCAATCAGCCCCAGCATTTT. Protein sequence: CASSRGRRNSNQPQHF.

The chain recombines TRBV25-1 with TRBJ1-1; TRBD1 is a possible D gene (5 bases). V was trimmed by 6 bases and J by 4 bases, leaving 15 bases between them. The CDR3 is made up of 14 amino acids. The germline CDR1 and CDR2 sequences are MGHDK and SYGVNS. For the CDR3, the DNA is TGTGCCAGCAGGCTCAGGGTGGAGGGCACTGAAGCTTTCTTT. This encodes CASRLRVEGTEAFF.

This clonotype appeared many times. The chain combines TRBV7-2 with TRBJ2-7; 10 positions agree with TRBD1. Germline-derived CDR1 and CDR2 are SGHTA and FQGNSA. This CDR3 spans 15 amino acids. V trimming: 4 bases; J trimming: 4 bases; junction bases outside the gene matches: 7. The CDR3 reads CASSSGQGGKYEQYF. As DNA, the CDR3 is TGTGCCAGCAGCTCTGGACAGGGGGGGAAGTACGAGCAGTACTTC.

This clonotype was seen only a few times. CDR3 in amino acids: CSARDSREQETQYF. The CDR3 DNA reads as TGCAGTGCTAGAGATAGCAGGGAACAAGAGACCCAGTACTTC. The rearrangement uses TRBV20-1 and TRBJ2-5; tentative D call: TRBD1 (5 bases). V shed 0 bases and J shed 2 bases, with 10 bases lying between them. This CDR3 region has 14 residues. Germline V gene lookup returns CDR1 DFQATT and CDR2 SNEGSKA (reference sequence).

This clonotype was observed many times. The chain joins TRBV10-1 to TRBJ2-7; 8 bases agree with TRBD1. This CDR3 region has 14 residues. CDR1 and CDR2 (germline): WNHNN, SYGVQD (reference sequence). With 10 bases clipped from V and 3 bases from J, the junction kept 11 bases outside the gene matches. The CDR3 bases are TGCGCCACCTCCAACTCCGGGACAGGCTACGAGCAGTACTTC. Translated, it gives CATSNSGTGYEQYF.

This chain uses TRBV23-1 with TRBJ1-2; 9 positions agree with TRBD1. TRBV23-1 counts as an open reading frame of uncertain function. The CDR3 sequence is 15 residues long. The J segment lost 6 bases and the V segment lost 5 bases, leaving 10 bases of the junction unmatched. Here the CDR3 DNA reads TGCGCCAGCAGTTCCTACAGGGGGCGGAGAGATGGCTACACCTTC. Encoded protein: CASSSYRGRRDGYTF.